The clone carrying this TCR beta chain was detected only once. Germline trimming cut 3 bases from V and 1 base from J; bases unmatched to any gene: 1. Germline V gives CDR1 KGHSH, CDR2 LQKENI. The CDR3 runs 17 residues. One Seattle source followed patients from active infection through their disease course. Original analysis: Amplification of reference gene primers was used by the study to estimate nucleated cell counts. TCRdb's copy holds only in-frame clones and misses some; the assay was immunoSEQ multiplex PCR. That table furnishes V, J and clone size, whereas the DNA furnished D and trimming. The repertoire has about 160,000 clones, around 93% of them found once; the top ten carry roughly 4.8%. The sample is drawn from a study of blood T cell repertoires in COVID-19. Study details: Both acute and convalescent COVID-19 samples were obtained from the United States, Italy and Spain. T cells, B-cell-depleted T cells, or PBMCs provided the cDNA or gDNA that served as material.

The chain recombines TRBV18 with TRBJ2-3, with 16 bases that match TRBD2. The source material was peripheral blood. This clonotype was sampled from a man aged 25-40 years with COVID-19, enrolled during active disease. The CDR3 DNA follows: TGTGCCAGCTCACCGGGACTAGCGGGAGGGCGCACAGATACGCAGTATTTT. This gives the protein CASSPGLAGGRTDTQYF.